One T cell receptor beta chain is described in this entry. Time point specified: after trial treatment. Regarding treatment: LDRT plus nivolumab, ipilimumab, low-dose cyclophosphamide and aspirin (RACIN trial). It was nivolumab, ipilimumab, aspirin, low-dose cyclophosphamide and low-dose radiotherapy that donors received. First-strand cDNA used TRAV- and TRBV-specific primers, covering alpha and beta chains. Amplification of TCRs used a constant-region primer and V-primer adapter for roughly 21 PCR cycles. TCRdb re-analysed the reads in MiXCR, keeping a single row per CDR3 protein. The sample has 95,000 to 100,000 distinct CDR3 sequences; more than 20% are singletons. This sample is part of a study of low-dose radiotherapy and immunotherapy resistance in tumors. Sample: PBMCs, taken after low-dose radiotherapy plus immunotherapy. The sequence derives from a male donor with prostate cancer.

The DNA of the CDR3 is TGTGCCAGCAGAGCCGCCGGCACAGATACGCAGTATTTT. Translating it yields CASRAAGTDTQYF. The chain recombines TRBV11-2 with TRBJ2-3; D is unclear. CDR1 is SGHAT and CDR2 is FQNNGV in the germline V gene. This CDR3 is 13 amino acids long. Deletions cut 6 bases from V and 1 base from J, with 8 bases between.